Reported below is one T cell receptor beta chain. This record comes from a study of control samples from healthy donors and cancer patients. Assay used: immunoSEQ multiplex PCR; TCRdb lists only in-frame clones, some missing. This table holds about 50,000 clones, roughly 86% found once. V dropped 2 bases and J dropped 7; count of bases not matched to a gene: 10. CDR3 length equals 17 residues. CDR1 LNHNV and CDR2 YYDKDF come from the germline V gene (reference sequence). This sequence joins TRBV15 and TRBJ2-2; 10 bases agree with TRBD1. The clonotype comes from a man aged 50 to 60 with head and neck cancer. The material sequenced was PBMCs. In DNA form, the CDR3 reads TGTGCCACCAGCAGAAGACTAAGGACAGGGGGAGGCGGGGAGCTGTTTTTT. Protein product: CATSRRLRTGGGGELFF.